This entry concerns a single T cell receptor beta chain. Its antigen is not identified. The sample originates from a study of T cell responses to AZD1222 COVID-19 vaccine. Across the whole study: Second-dose intervals of approximately 4 or approximately 12 weeks were pooled. General study results and limits: A rise in Spike-specific TCR breadth and depth followed two AZD1222 doses. With dominance at 160-218 and 743-854, vaccine-associated CD4 TCRs spanned spike.

Clones were read by immunoSEQ multiplex PCR, and TCRdb kept only the in-frame ones, dropping some. The sample comprises about 150,000 clones, about 88% of which are singletons, and less than 3.5% rests with the top ten. The CDR3 loop spans 14 amino acids. J was trimmed by 8 bases and V by 4 bases; bases with no gene match: 9. CDR1 is LGHNA, CDR2 YSLEER, per germline. The rearrangement joins TRBV4-3 to TRBJ1-2; 8 bases line up with TRBD1. The sequence derives from an adult in good health. The starting material was peripheral blood, obtained on day 0 of AZD1222 vaccination. CDR3 in DNA: TGCGCCAGCAGCCCAGGGGGGACAGGAGCCGGCTACACCTTC. Translation: CASSPGGTGAGYTF.